These 32 T cell receptor beta chains came from one sample sequenced in a study of early T cells in non-severe SARS-CoV-2 infection. TCRdb recomputed calls from the 5' RACE reads with MiXCR, one row per CDR3 protein. The table records some 71,000 distinct CDR3 sequences, 10% to 15% of them present only once. The sequenced material came from whole blood. The receptors come from an adult who was a healthcare worker with PCR-confirmed SARS-CoV-2 infection or an uninfected control (not recorded which).

The genes are TRBV4-3 and TRBJ2-7, with 10 bases lining up with TRBD2. Germline-derived CDR1 and CDR2 are LGHNA and YSLEER. The CDR3 loop spans 13 amino acids. The ends lost 3 bases at V and 9 bases at J; junction bases unmatched: 5. The CDR3 coding sequence is TGCGCCAGCAGCCAGGCTAGGACTAGCGGGCAGTACTTC. Protein sequence: CASSQARTSGQYF.

A few counts support this clonotype. J is TRBJ1-2 and V is TRBV20-1; unclear D gene. Trimming took 5 bases from V and 8 from J, leaving 15 bases between them. Germline V CDR1 and CDR2: DFQATT, SNEGSKA (reference sequence). CDR3 length: 12 amino acids. The CDR3 coding sequence is TGCAGTGCTCGAAGTGCGGGTGTCGGCTACACCTTC. Its protein product is CSARSAGVGYTF.

At least ten counts were recorded for this clonotype. J is TRBJ2-1 and V is TRBV29-1; 7 bases are a match to TRBD2. V shed 5 bases and J 0 bases; nucleotides not matched to a gene: 4. This CDR3 contains 14 residues. Germline V gives CDR1 SQVTM, CDR2 ANQGSEA. The CDR3 is CSVFGRSSYNEQFF. CDR3 sequence (DNA): TGCAGCGTTTTCGGGAGGAGCTCCTACAATGAGCAGTTCTTC.

The chain carries TRBV14 and TRBJ2-3; 8 nucleotides align to TRBD2. The J segment lost 3 bases and the V segment lost 1 base, leaving 3 bases of the junction unmatched. This CDR3 contains 15 residues. Looked up from germline, CDR1 is SGHDN and CDR2 is FVKESK. This chain's CDR3 is CASSQAGGPTDTQYF. CDR3 DNA: TGTGCCAGCAGCCAAGCGGGAGGGCCTACAGATACGCAGTATTTT.

In this sample, this clonotype turned up many times. The gene calls are TRBV3-1 and TRBJ1-1; weak D call: TRBD1 (5 bases). The CDR3 has 13 residues. CDR1 and CDR2 from the germline V gene are LGHDT and YNNKEL (reference sequence). V was trimmed by 5 bases and J by 1 base, leaving 8 bases between them. The CDR3 DNA reads as TGTGCCAGCAGCTCTCAGGGGAACACTGAAGCTTTCTTT. Translating gives CASSSQGNTEAFF.

This clonotype has ten or more counts. J is TRBJ1-5 and V is TRBV6-4, with 9 bases fitting TRBD1. This CDR3 region has 14 residues. V shed 8 bases and J 4 bases; nucleotides not matched to a gene: 6. Per germline, CDR1 MRHNA and CDR2 SNTAGT. The CDR3 coding sequence is TGTGCCAGCTCCCCGGGACAGGGAAATCAGCCCCAGCATTTT. It yields the protein CASSPGQGNQPQHF.

The genes are TRBV5-1 and TRBJ1-1; D gene ambiguous. The CDR3 spans 12 residues. Germline V gene sequence: CDR1 SGHRS, CDR2 YFSETQ. Trimming stripped 4 bases from V and 4 bases from J, with 8 bases between. The CDR3: CASSLDPTEAFF. In DNA form, the CDR3 reads TGCGCCAGCAGCCTTGACCCCACTGAAGCTTTCTTT.

V gene TRBV2 combines with J gene TRBJ1-4, with unresolved D. Trimming removed 2 bases at V and 0 bases at J, with 10 bases between. The CDR3 sequence is 16 residues long. Germline V gives CDR1 SNHLY, CDR2 FYNNEI. The CDR3: CASSERGGATNEKLFF. The CDR3, as DNA: TGTGCCAGCAGTGAACGGGGAGGCGCAACTAATGAAAAACTGTTTTTT.

DNA for the CDR3: TGCGCCAGCAGCCAGCCCCGGCTAGCGGGGGCAGATACGCAGTATTTT. Protein product: CASSQPRLAGADTQYF. The chain couples TRBV4-1 to TRBJ2-3; 10 nucleotides align to TRBD2. The V gene end was trimmed by 3 bases and the J gene end by 4 bases; junction bases not matched to a gene: 7. This CDR3 is built from 16 residues. Per germline, CDR1 MGHRA and CDR2 YSYEKL.

The table lists this clonotype with a few counts. The V call is TRBV7-2, the J call TRBJ2-5; D call uncertain. CDR3 length: 13 amino acids. The germline gives CDR1 SGHTA, CDR2 FQGNSA. V was cut by 5 bases and J by 1 base, with 8 bases left in between. The CDR3 bases are TGTGCCAGCAGCCCAGGACCCCAAGAGACCCAGTACTTC. Protein sequence: CASSPGPQETQYF.

This clonotype was observed at least ten times. The rearrangement joins TRBV5-1 to TRBJ1-2, with D perhaps TRBD1 (6 bases). CDR1 and CDR2 from the germline V gene are SGHRS and YFSETQ. The germline V and J ends were trimmed by 4 bases and 4 bases, with 14 bases remaining between them. This CDR3 region has 14 residues. Here the CDR3 reads CASSPVGGLYGYTF. DNA for the CDR3: TGCGCCAGCAGCCCAGTCGGGGGCCTCTATGGCTACACCTTC.

This clonotype was observed a few times. V gene TRBV19 combines with J gene TRBJ2-6; D unclear. Trimming shortened V by 10 bases and J by 0 bases, and 10 bases separated the two germline ends. Germline CDR1 reads LNHDA; CDR2 reads SQIVND (reference sequence). The CDR3 length is 14 residues. The CDR3 is CANTRASGANVLTF. The CDR3 nucleotides are TGTGCCAACACCCGGGCCTCTGGGGCCAACGTCCTGACTTTC.

This clonotype has only a few counts. The chain couples TRBV4-1 to TRBJ2-3; a weak D match, TRBD2 (5 bases). The CDR3 consists of 16 residues. V was trimmed by 0 bases and J by 2 bases, leaving 12 bases between them. Looked up from germline, CDR1 is MGHRA and CDR2 is YSYEKL. The CDR3 nucleotides read TGCGCCAGCAGCCAAGAAGACGGGGAATTCACAGATACGCAGTATTTT. It encodes CASSQEDGEFTDTQYF.

This clonotype was counted a few times. This rearrangement joins TRBV29-1 to TRBJ1-1, with D possibly being TRBD1 (5 bases). The CDR3 covers 14 residues. V lost 2 bases, J lost 5 bases, and 15 bases lay in between. CDR1 is SQVTM, CDR2 ANQGSEA, per germline. This CDR3 is CSVEKGVARTEAFF. CDR3 coding DNA: TGCAGCGTTGAAAAAGGGGTGGCCAGGACTGAAGCTTTCTTT. The full variable domain, in which reference TRBV29-1 and TRBJ1-1 provide the parts outside the CDR3, is SAVISQKPSRDICQRGTSLTIQCQVDSQVTMMFWYRQQPGQSLTLIATANQGSEATYESGFVIDKFPISRPNLTFSTLTVSNMSPEDSSIYLCSVEKGVARTEAFFGQGTRLTVV.

This clonotype has a count of ten or more. V and J are TRBV4-2 and TRBJ2-7; D call uncertain. CDR1 and CDR2 from the germline V gene are LGHNA and YNFKEQ. The CDR3 runs 14 residues. V lost 1 base to trimming and J lost 2 bases, with 9 bases between them. For the CDR3, the DNA is TGTGCCAGCAGCCAAGCCGCAACGGCCTACGAGCAGTACTTC. Translating it yields CASSQAATAYEQYF.

This clonotype was picked up a small number of times. The chain recombines TRBV2 with TRBJ2-5; the D gene could be TRBD1 or TRBD2 (6 bases each). Germline V gene sequence: CDR1 SNHLY, CDR2 FYNNEI. This CDR3 has 13 residues. V shed 4 bases and J shed 4 bases, with 10 bases lying between them. The CDR3 region is CASSAGGLETQYF. The CDR3, as DNA: TGTGCCAGCAGTGCCGGGGGCCTAGAGACCCAGTACTTC.

The chain links TRBV11-2 to TRBJ1-4; weak D call: TRBD1 (5 bases). Between the trimmed V and J ends, which lost 0 bases and 10 bases, there was a span of 15 bases. The CDR3 length is 15 residues. Germline V gene lookup returns CDR1 SGHAT and CDR2 FQNNGV. CDR3 protein: CASSLEPNRGGKLFF. The CDR3 coding sequence is TGTGCCAGCAGCTTAGAACCCAATCGGGGGGGAAAACTGTTTTTT. The complete variable domain, with remaining parts taken from reference TRBV11-2 and TRBJ1-4, reads EAGVAQSPRYKIIEKRQSVAFWCNPISGHATLYWYQQILGQGPKLLIQFQNNGVVDDSQLPKDRFSAERLKGVDSTLKIQPAKLEDSAVYLCASSLEPNRGGKLFFGSGTQLSVL.

This clonotype was counted between two and nine times. The rearrangement joins TRBV9 to TRBJ2-5, with D possibly called TRBD1 or TRBD2 (6 bases each). This CDR3 has 18 residues. The germline V gene encodes CDR1 SGDLS and CDR2 YYNGEE. Trimming shortened V by 0 bases and J by 4 bases, and 22 bases separated the two germline ends. Written as DNA, the CDR3 is TGTGCCAGCAGCGTAGATACCTTTCCGGGGGCGCTTCTAGAGACCCAGTACTTC. Amino acid sequence: CASSVDTFPGALLETQYF.

This clonotype was seen ten or more times. The chain joins TRBV10-3 to TRBJ2-1, with a possible D match to TRBD2 (5 bases). V was clipped by 0 bases and J by 9 bases, with 12 bases between them. Germline CDR1 ENHRY, CDR2 SYGVKD. The CDR3 is 14 amino acids. The CDR3 bases are TGTGCCATCAGTGAGTCGGGAGAGATTGGTGAGCAGTTCTTC. Protein sequence: CAISESGEIGEQFF.

This clonotype was counted between two and nine times. V usage is TRBV14 and J usage is TRBJ1-1; D not resolved. Germline V gives CDR1 SGHDN, CDR2 FVKESK. Trimming stripped 0 bases from V and 4 bases from J, with 9 bases between. The CDR3 is 14 residues long. The CDR3: CASSQEAVGTEAFF. The CDR3 DNA reads as TGTGCCAGCAGCCAAGAGGCAGTTGGCACTGAAGCTTTCTTT.

This clonotype has only a few counts. The chain recombines TRBV5-4 with TRBJ2-7, with 11 bases lining up with TRBD2. This CDR3 is 17 amino acids long. CDR1 and CDR2 (germline): SGHNT, YYREEE (reference sequence). Unmatched junction bases numbered 11, after V lost 4 bases and J lost 2 bases. CDR3 sequence reads: CASSPTSGGDSAYEQYF. CDR3 in DNA: TGTGCCAGCAGCCCAACTAGCGGGGGTGACTCTGCCTACGAGCAGTACTTC.

The rearrangement uses TRBV19 and TRBJ1-2; 7 bases agree with TRBD1. CDR1 is LNHDA and CDR2 is SQIVND in the germline V gene (reference sequence). V lost 5 bases, J lost 0 bases, and 6 bases stayed unmatched. This CDR3 contains 15 residues. The CDR3 DNA reads as TGTGCCAGTAGTCTTGACAGGGTGTCTAACTATGGCTACACCTTC. The encoded protein is CASSLDRVSNYGYTF.

The chain recombines TRBV20-1 with TRBJ2-5; TRBD1 aligns across 8 bases. CDR3 length: 14 amino acids. The germline V gene encodes CDR1 DFQATT and CDR2 SNEGSKA (reference sequence). Germline trimming cut 2 bases from V and 5 bases from J; bases unmatched to any gene: 7. The CDR3 DNA reads TGCAGTGCTAGACTACAGGGGGACGGGGAGACCCAGTACTTC. Protein sequence: CSARLQGDGETQYF.

Ten or more counts support this clonotype. CDR3 in amino acids: CASSSGPPVTNEKLFF. CDR3 DNA sequence: TGTGCCAGCAGCTCCGGACCCCCGGTAACTAATGAAAAACTGTTTTTT. This chain links TRBV7-6 with TRBJ1-4; D is unresolved. The CDR3 contains 16 residues. Germline V gene lookup returns CDR1 SGHVS and CDR2 FNYEAQ. Trimming cost V 4 bases and J 1 base, with 13 bases left between them.

This clonotype was observed at least ten times. The CDR3 is CASSALTSSYEQYF. As DNA, the CDR3 is TGTGCCAGCAGCGCCCTTACCTCTTCCTACGAGCAGTACTTC. The rearrangement links TRBV12-3 or TRBV12-4 to TRBJ2-7; no clear D. Trimming took 6 bases from V and 1 from J, leaving 13 bases between them. The length of the CDR3 is 14 residues.

This clonotype was seen repeatedly, ten times or more. This chain joins TRBV12-3 or TRBV12-4 and TRBJ2-7, with D perhaps matching TRBD1 (5 bases). This CDR3 is 13 amino acids long. V gave up 6 bases and J gave up 1 base, with 10 bases separating them. As DNA, the CDR3 is TGTGCCAGCAGCTCGGACAAATCCTACGAGCAGTACTTC. The encoded protein is CASSSDKSYEQYF.

The chain employs TRBV2 and TRBJ2-5; weak D call: TRBD1 (7 bases). Germline V lookup: CDR1 SNHLY, CDR2 FYNNEI. Trimming removed 6 bases at V and 2 bases at J, with 16 bases between. This CDR3 is built from 15 residues. CDR3: CASRRQGGGQETQYF. The CDR3 DNA reads as TGTGCCAGCAGGAGACAGGGAGGTGGGCAAGAGACCCAGTACTTC.

The gene calls are TRBV4-1 and TRBJ1-6; 10 bases match TRBD1. V lost 3 bases to trimming and J lost 7 bases; unmatched junction nucleotides: 3. The germline gives CDR1 MGHRA, CDR2 YSYEKL. The CDR3 has 15 amino acids. In nucleotides, the CDR3 is TGCGCCAGCAGCCAGACAGGGGGCGTAAATTCACCCCTCCACTTT. Its translation: CASSQTGGVNSPLHF.

This clonotype showed up many times. The rearrangement uses TRBV7-9 and TRBJ1-3; maybe TRBD1 (5 bases). V shed 7 bases and J shed 4 bases, with 11 bases lying between them. From germline, CDR1 is SEHNR and CDR2 FQNEAQ (reference sequence). This CDR3 contains 13 residues. In DNA form, the CDR3 reads TGTGCCAGCATCAGGGAGGAGGGAAACACCATATATTTT. Its protein product is CASIREEGNTIYF.

The gene calls are TRBV24-1 and TRBJ2-2; possible D gene TRBD2, 5 bases. CDR1 KGHDR and CDR2 SFDVKD come from the germline V gene. The CDR3 spans 15 residues. V lost 5 bases to trimming and J lost 4 bases, with 13 bases between them. Written as DNA, the CDR3 is TGTGCCACCAGTGCCCGAGAGGGCCGCACCGGGGAGCTGTTTTTT. Encoded protein: CATSAREGRTGELFF.

To note about this clonotype: A much larger clone differs by one base, so this may be a read error. This chain uses TRBV3-1 with TRBJ1-6; D gene ambiguous. Germline-derived CDR1 and CDR2 are LGHDT and YNNKEL (reference sequence). This CDR3 spans 15 amino acids. The CDR3 DNA is TGTGCCAGCAGCAGTCGGGATATCTATAGTTCACCCCTCCACTTT. It codes for CASSSRDIYSSPLHF.

V is TRBV11-1 and J is TRBJ1-2; D remains unclear. Trimming stripped 5 bases from V and 5 bases from J, with 18 bases between. Germline lookup yields CDR1 SGHAT and CDR2 FQDESV (reference sequence). The CDR3 extends over 15 amino acids. CDR3 region: CASSPAGRLLYGYTF. CDR3 nucleotide sequence: TGTGCCAGCAGCCCTGCGGGCCGGCTATTGTATGGCTACACCTTC.